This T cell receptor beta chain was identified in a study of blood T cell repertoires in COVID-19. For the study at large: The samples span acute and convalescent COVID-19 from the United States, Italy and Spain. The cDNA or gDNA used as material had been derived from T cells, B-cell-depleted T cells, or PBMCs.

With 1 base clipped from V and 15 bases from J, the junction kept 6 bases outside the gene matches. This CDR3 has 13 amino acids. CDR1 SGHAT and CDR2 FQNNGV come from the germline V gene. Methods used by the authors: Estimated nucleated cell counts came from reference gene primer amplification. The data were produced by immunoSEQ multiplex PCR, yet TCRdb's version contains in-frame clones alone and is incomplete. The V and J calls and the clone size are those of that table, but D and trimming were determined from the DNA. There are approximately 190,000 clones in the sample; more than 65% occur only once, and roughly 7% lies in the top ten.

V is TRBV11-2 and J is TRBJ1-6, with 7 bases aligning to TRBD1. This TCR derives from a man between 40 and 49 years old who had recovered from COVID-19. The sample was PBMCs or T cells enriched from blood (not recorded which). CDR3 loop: CASSLALQGLLHF. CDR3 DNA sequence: TGTGCCAGCAGCTTAGCGCTACAGGGGCTCCTCCACTTT.